This T cell receptor beta chain was found in a study of Graves' ophthalmopathy and Graves' hyperthyroidism. Hyperthyroidism patients were newly diagnosed, ill under 2 months, and aged 18 to 65 years. No donor had other autoimmune disease, uncontrolled infection, pregnancy or lactation. Around 10 ml of fresh blood yielded the PBMCs by density gradient. TCR beta CDR3 regions were amplified from RNA transcripts. HTBI primers were used in a first-round RT-PCR, which preceded a second-round multiplex PCR. TCRdb reprocessed the multiplex PCR reads with MiXCR, giving one entry per CDR3 protein. The sample has 400,000 to 450,000 distinct CDR3 sequences, approximately 21% seen once. Of note for this clonotype: Its matching antigen is unknown.

Study findings and constraints: Its predictions of ophthalmopathy progression gave the model 55% to 71% sensitivity and about 72% specificity.

Germline-derived CDR1 and CDR2 are MDHEN and SYDVKM. The CDR3 consists of 16 residues. The ends were cut back, 5 bases at V and 9 bases at J, with 20 bases in the middle. The clonotype comes from a woman younger than 35 with stable Graves' hyperthyroidism. Input material: peripheral blood. The V call is TRBV28, the J call TRBJ1-6; a weak D match, TRBD1 (5 bases). CDR3 DNA sequence: TGTGCCAGCAGTCCCTCGAGGGGAGGGGTTACTTCACCCCTCCACTTT. This sequence encodes CASSPSRGGVTSPLHF.